This passage covers 17 T cell receptor beta chains from one sample sequenced in a study of shared clonotypes between healthy human individuals. Profiled with immunoSEQ multiplex PCR; TCRdb holds only in-frame clones, not every one. The sample shows about 1.1 million clones, more than 75% of them seen only once. Sample: memory CD4+ T cells from PBMCs. Specified subset: CD45RA-negative fraction. The receptor set was obtained from a man between 18 and 29 years old in good health. Some clones in this sample may be carry-over from other donors' samples.

This clone has a single count. The V and J genes are TRBV5-1 and TRBJ2-3; D might be TRBD1 (5 bases). The CDR3 totals 13 residues. CDR1 SGHRS and CDR2 YFSETQ come from the germline V gene. V lost 4 bases to trimming and J lost 3 bases, with 9 bases between them. The CDR3: CASSTSGTDTQYF. For the CDR3, the DNA is TGCGCCAGCAGCACCTCAGGGACAGATACGCAGTATTTT.

The rearrangement joins TRBV7-8 to TRBJ1-3; unclear D gene. CDR3 length equals 16 residues. V dropped 5 bases and J dropped 0 bases, with 14 bases sitting between them. The germline V gene encodes CDR1 SGHVS and CDR2 FQNEAQ. CDR3 loop: CASSPQNPNSGNTIYF. The CDR3 nucleotides are TGTGCCAGCAGCCCCCAAAACCCCAACTCTGGAAACACCATATATTTT. The whole variable domain, filled in from reference TRBV7-8 and TRBJ1-3, reads GAGVSQSPRYKVAKRGQDVALRCDPISGHVSLFWYQQALGQGPEFLTYFQNEAQLDKSGLPSDRFFAERPEGSVSTLKIQRTQQEDSAVYLCASSPQNPNSGNTIYFGEGSWLTVV.

The chain couples TRBV5-6 to TRBJ1-1, with D possibly matching TRBD1 (6 bases). V was trimmed by 4 bases and J by 11 bases, leaving 18 bases between them. The germline CDR1 and CDR2 sequences are SGHDT and YYEEEE. The CDR3 contains 13 residues. The CDR3 is CASSLQGTLSAFF. The CDR3 DNA reads TGTGCCAGCAGCCTACAGGGTACTTTGTCGGCTTTCTTT.

This chain uses TRBV2 with TRBJ2-2; 7 bases are shared with TRBD2. CDR1 and CDR2 from the germline V gene are SNHLY and FYNNEI. The CDR3 loop spans 20 amino acids. Trimming took 2 bases from V and 7 from J; bases not matched to a gene: 22. CDR3 nucleotides: TGTGCCAGCAGTGAATATGAACTATCCCTTGGCGGGAGAGTAGGCGGGGAGCTGTTTTTT. Amino acid sequence: CASSEYELSLGGRVGGELFF.

The rearrangement joins TRBV6-5 to TRBJ2-1; the D is unclear. The CDR3 sequence is 11 residues long. V dropped 5 bases and J dropped 10 bases, with 9 bases sitting between them. CDR1 MNHEY and CDR2 SVGAGI come from the germline V gene. CDR3 in amino acids: CASSAAGEQFF. For the CDR3, the DNA is TGTGCCAGCAGTGCGGCCGGGGAGCAGTTCTTC.

V is TRBV2 and J is TRBJ2-7, with D tentatively TRBD1 or TRBD2 (6 bases each). The CDR3 runs 16 residues. Germline lookup yields CDR1 SNHLY and CDR2 FYNNEI. Trimming pared 6 bases from V and 7 bases from J, leaving 25 bases between. The CDR3 DNA is TGTGCCAGCAGCCCTAGGGGGGCACCCGGAATGGGAGAGCAGTACTTC. Its translation is CASSPRGAPGMGEQYF.

This chain connects TRBV7-2 to TRBJ2-6; D may be TRBD1 (5 bases). Looked up from germline, CDR1 is SGHTA and CDR2 is FQGNSA. V was pared by 5 bases and J by 0 bases, with 8 bases between. CDR3 size: 15 residues. Written as DNA, the CDR3 is TGTGCCAGCAGCCCACAGGACTCTGGGGCCAACGTCCTGACTTTC. Its protein product is CASSPQDSGANVLTF.

This chain joins TRBV9 and TRBJ1-2; 8 bases fit TRBD1. V gave up 0 bases and J gave up 7 bases; unmatched junction bases: 2. Germline lookup yields CDR1 SGDLS and CDR2 YYNGEE. This CDR3 comprises 13 residues. DNA of the CDR3: TGTGCCAGCAGCGTAGGGACAGGGTCTGGCTACACCTTC. Translation: CASSVGTGSGYTF.

V gene TRBV5-1 combines with J gene TRBJ1-1, with a possible D match to TRBD1 (6 bases). This CDR3 spans 15 amino acids. V was trimmed by 3 bases and J by 1 base, leaving 13 bases between them. Germline CDR1 SGHRS, CDR2 YFSETQ. The DNA of the CDR3 is TGCGCCAGCAGCTCGGAACAGGGAGAGAACACTGAAGCTTTCTTT. This codes for CASSSEQGENTEAFF. The whole variable domain, remainder taken from reference TRBV5-1 and TRBJ1-1, is KAGVTQTPRYLIKTRGQQVTLSCSPISGHRSVSWYQQTPGQGLQFLFEYFSETQRNKGNFPGRFSGRQFSNSRSEMNVSTLELGDSALYLCASSSEQGENTEAFFGQGTRLTVV.

This clone was counted only a few times. The J gene is TRBJ1-2, the V gene TRBV7-3, with D tentatively TRBD1 (5 bases). The CDR3 loop spans 14 amino acids. Trimming shortened V by 5 bases and J by 3 bases, and 13 bases separated the two germline ends. Germline values: CDR1 SGHTA, CDR2 FQGTGA. CDR3 loop: CASSPARAYYGYTF. CDR3 in DNA: TGTGCCAGCAGCCCTGCCAGGGCCTACTATGGCTACACCTTC.

This clone was recorded only once. This chain joins TRBV27 and TRBJ1-1, with TRBD1 as a possible D gene (6 bases). V lost 6 bases, J lost 0 bases, and 14 bases lay in between. The CDR3 is 15 residues long. The V gene's germline CDR1 is MNHEY and CDR2 SMNVEV (reference sequence). The CDR3 nucleotides are TGTGCCAGCAGGCGGACAGCCTCGATGAACACTGAAGCTTTCTTT. Its protein product is CASRRTASMNTEAFF.

This clone was found many times. The chain links TRBV7-2 to TRBJ1-2; D gene unclear. Germline V gives CDR1 SGHTA, CDR2 FQGNSA. Trimming cost V 0 bases and J 7 bases, with 15 bases left between them. This CDR3 comprises 15 residues. CDR3 DNA: TGTGCCAGCAGCTTAGCCGACTCTGGGATTGCTGGCTACACCTTC. Residues: CASSLADSGIAGYTF.

The V call is TRBV10-3, the J call TRBJ1-2; TRBD1 is a possible D gene (5 bases). The germline CDR1 and CDR2 sequences are ENHRY and SYGVKD. This CDR3 contains 12 residues. The V end was cut by 6 bases, the J end by 6 bases, with 11 bases between. CDR3 residues: CAISPQGHGYTF. The CDR3 DNA is TGTGCCATCAGCCCCCAGGGTCATGGCTACACCTTC.

The V gene is TRBV18, the J gene TRBJ2-1; no definite D call. CDR1 is KGHSH, CDR2 LQKENI, per germline. This CDR3 is 11 amino acids long. The V end was cut by 4 bases, the J end by 6 bases, with 4 bases between. The CDR3 loop reads CASSLGNEQFF. In DNA, the CDR3 is TGTGCCAGCTCACTCGGCAATGAGCAGTTCTTC.

The V gene is TRBV7-9, the J gene TRBJ2-7; TRBD1 aligns across 9 bases. The CDR3 runs to 16 residues. Unmatched junction bases numbered 10, after V lost 5 bases and J lost 2 bases. Germline V gives CDR1 SEHNR, CDR2 FQNEAQ (reference sequence). The CDR3 here is CASSPYRGQGTYEQYF. In nucleotides, the CDR3 is TGTGCCAGCAGCCCATACAGGGGACAGGGCACCTACGAGCAGTACTTC.

This sequence joins TRBV7-9 and TRBJ2-3; tentatively, D is TRBD2 (5 bases). In germline, CDR1 is SEHNR, CDR2 FQNEAQ (reference sequence). V was pared by 4 bases and J by 4 bases, with 15 bases between. The length of the CDR3 is 15 residues. The CDR3 sequence: CASSSGLLVSDTQYF. CDR3 DNA: TGTGCCAGCAGCTCAGGCCTACTAGTCTCAGATACGCAGTATTTT.

The chain is built from TRBV28 and TRBJ1-5; D ambiguous. CDR3 size: 15 residues. Germline V gene lookup returns CDR1 MDHEN and CDR2 SYDVKM. The ends were cut back, 1 base at V and 0 bases at J, with 7 bases in the middle. The CDR3 DNA sequence: TGTGCCAGCAGTTTATTGCCGAATAGCAATCAGCCCCAGCATTTT. Protein sequence: CASSLLPNSNQPQHF.